This T cell receptor (beta chain) was profiled in a study of regulatory T cells in long-lasting Graves disease. This clonotype was recorded many times. With iRepertoire HTBI primers and Arm-PCR of CDR3 regions, TCR beta libraries were built. TCRdb independently ran MiXCR on the multiplex PCR reads; one entry per CDR3 protein. The sample comprises 350,000 to 450,000 distinct CDR3 sequences, 10% to 15% of which are singletons, and approximately 17% rests with the top ten. V lost 6 bases, J lost 3 bases, and 17 bases lay in between. Per the germline V gene, CDR1 is MNHEY and CDR2 is SVGEGT. The length of the CDR3 is 15 residues. Time point defined: newly diagnosed GD, antithyroid drugs for less than 3 months. Isolated PBMC RNA provided the starting material for the TCR library. This same sample was also taken into another study, of T cells in Graves' hyperthyroidism and ophthalmopathy. That source reports: Most expanded thyroid clonotypes above 0.001 recurred in blood.

Sequences were derived from peripheral blood mononuclear cells (PBMCs), sampled at new diagnosis, from a patient treated with antithyroid drugs. This chain links TRBV6-2 or TRBV6-3 with TRBJ1-1, with D uncertain. This receptor was identified in a young woman with Graves disease. The CDR3 coding sequence is TGTGCCAGCAGCCTTGTTGCCAGCAAGGACACTGAAGCTTTCTTT. It encodes CASSLVASKDTEAFF.